These 24 T cell receptor beta chains share one sample of origin, sequenced in a study of tumor-infiltrating lymphocytes in primary liver carcinoma. It was from about 21-30 mg of unsorted bulk tissue that RNA and DNA were co-extracted. A constant-region primer primed TCR beta cDNA synthesis from about 530 ng of total RNA. Generation of the TCR beta libraries relied on three nested multiplex PCR rounds using slightly modified ARM-PCR. It was with TRBV1-TRBV30 forward primers and a C-beta reverse primer that the first two PCR rounds were run, at roughly 11 cycles each. One entry per CDR3 protein, called by TCRdb with MiXCR from the multiplex PCR reads. The sample shows roughly 200,000 distinct CDR3 sequences, over 80% of them seen only once. Sequencing was done on a sample of tumor tissue from primary liver carcinoma. The receptor set was obtained from a man between 35 and 55 years old with primary liver carcinoma and hepatitis B virus infection.

As regards this clonotype: Germline is not matched at one junction end, which may reflect a read error. The CDR3, as DNA: TGTGCCAGCAGGCTTGTGACTGTAACTCTGCGGGCCAACGTTCTGAGTTTC. It codes for CASRLVTVTLRANVLSF. The chain is built from TRBV6-6 and TRBJ2-6; possibly TRBD2 for D (5 bases). Germline lookup yields CDR1 MNHNY and CDR2 SVGAGI (reference sequence). The CDR3 length is 17 residues.

About this clonotype itself: A much bigger clone sits one base away, suggesting this may be a read error. The chain combines TRBV5-1 with TRBJ2-7; D is perhaps TRBD1 (6 bases). Between the trimmed V and J ends, which lost 6 bases and 0 bases, there was a span of 10 bases. The CDR3 contains 13 residues. Germline V lookup: CDR1 SGHRS, CDR2 YFSETQ. CDR3 bases: TGCGCCAGCACGGACAGCGGCTCCTACGAGCAGTACTTC. It translates to CASTDSGSYEQYF.

With respect to this clonotype: It may be a read error: a sequence one base away is much more abundant. V usage is TRBV5-1 and J usage is TRBJ1-2; D uncertain. CDR1 SGHRS and CDR2 YFSETQ come from the germline V gene. This CDR3 has 13 amino acids. The V gene lost 0 bases and the J gene lost 8 bases, with 11 bases spanning the gap. The CDR3 bases are TGCGCCAGCAGCTTGGGTCTCTCGAGGGGCTACACCTTC. This gives the protein CASSLGLSRGYTF.

Only one count was recorded for this clonotype. The chain uses TRBV12-3 or TRBV12-4 and TRBJ2-3; D is possibly TRBD2 (5 bases). The CDR3 sequence is 15 residues long. With 4 bases removed from V and 15 bases from J, the gap between germline ends came to 26 bases. This CDR3 reads CASSSDWTVGDTRYF. The CDR3 DNA is TGTGCCAGCAGTTCCGACTGGACTGTTGGGGATACGCGATATTTT.

This clonotype occurred once. CDR3 region: CAKSGRDRVSEAFF. DNA of the CDR3: TGTGCCAAGAGCGGCCGGGACAGGGTCTCTGAAGCTTTCTTT. This chain connects TRBV28 to TRBJ1-1, with 9 nucleotides matching TRBD1. The V segment lost 10 bases and the J segment 6 bases; nucleotides outside the gene matches: 12. CDR1 is MDHEN and CDR2 is SYDVKM in the germline V gene. CDR3 length equals 14 residues.

This clonotype was counted a few times. The J gene is TRBJ2-7, the V gene TRBV29-1, with 7 bases matching TRBD2. This CDR3 contains 13 residues. V lost 5 bases, J lost 5 bases, and 9 bases stayed unmatched. Germline-derived CDR1 and CDR2 are SQVTM and ANQGSEA. CDR3 bases: TGCAGCGTTCAATCTAGGGGAGGGCACGAGCAGTACTTC. Translating gives CSVQSRGGHEQYF.

As for this clonotype: Compared with germline, one end of the junction differs, possibly owing to a read error. The chain uses TRBV6-2 or TRBV6-3 and TRBJ2-2, with D possibly called TRBD1 or TRBD2 (6 bases each). Germline V gene lookup returns CDR1 MNHEY and CDR2 SVGEGT. This CDR3 region has 17 residues. As DNA, the CDR3 is TGTGCCAGCAGTTACACCCTAGGGGGGACCTACACCGAGGAGCTGTGTTTT. This sequence encodes CASSYTLGGTYTEELCF.

As to this clonotype: At one end, the junction sequence differs from germline, possibly due to a read error. The chain is built from TRBV6-4 and TRBJ2-2; D may be TRBD2 (5 bases). CDR1 and CDR2 from the germline V gene are MRHNA and SNTAGT. The CDR3 loop spans 14 amino acids. For the CDR3, the DNA is TGTGCCAGCAATGTATCAGTTAACACCGGGGAGCTATTTTTT. It codes for CASNVSVNTGELFF.

As for this clonotype: A read error may account for a junction end that differs from germline. The V gene is TRBV5-1, the J gene TRBJ2-3; D call uncertain. The CDR3 contains 16 residues. Germline V lookup: CDR1 SGHRS, CDR2 YFSETQ. DNA for the CDR3: TGCGCCAGCAGCTTGATGACGGGCAGAAGCACAGATACACAGTATTTT. Translation gives CASSLMTGRSTDTQYF.

A few counts support this clonotype. At one end the junction does not follow the germline gene, possibly because of a read error. This rearrangement joins TRBV11-1 to TRBJ2-5; no clear D. The CDR3 spans 13 residues. Germline CDR1 reads SGHAT; CDR2 reads FQDESV (reference sequence). The CDR3 loop is CASSLVFGETQYF. The CDR3 DNA is TGTGCCAGCAGCTTAGTGTTTGGAGAGACCCAATACTTC. The full variable domain, rest sourced from reference TRBV11-1 and TRBJ2-5, is EAEVAQSPRYKITEKSQAVAFWCDPISGHATLYWYRQILGQGPELLVQFQDESVVDDSQLPKDRFSAERLKGVDSTLKIQPAELGDSAMYLCASSLVFGETQYFGPGTRLLVL.

A remark on this clonotype: A read error may be the cause here, since a much bigger clone is one base away. The chain employs TRBV14 and TRBJ2-5; D gene uncertain. The ends were cut back, 2 bases at V and 5 bases at J, with 12 bases in the middle. Per germline, CDR1 SGHDN and CDR2 FVKESK. The CDR3 runs to 14 residues. The CDR3, as DNA: TGTGCCAGCAGCCAATTATGGATTCAGGAGACCCAGTACTTC. Translation: CASSQLWIQETQYF.

Points on this clonotype: Sequence at one end of the junction differs from germline and may be a read error. V gene TRBV6-2 or TRBV6-3 combines with J gene TRBJ2-3; the D gene is possibly TRBD1 (6 bases). The CDR3 has 14 residues. The germline V gene encodes CDR1 MNHEY and CDR2 SVGEGT. This CDR3 is CACRYRAAADTQYF. The CDR3 DNA sequence: TGTGCCTGCAGGTACAGGGCAGCCGCAGATACGCAGTATTTT.

This sequence joins TRBV14 and TRBJ2-1; 9 bases map to TRBD1. Per the germline V gene, CDR1 is SGHDN and CDR2 is FVKESK. There are 16 residues in the CDR3. After removal of 6 bases from V and 11 bases from J, the junction contained 17 bases not matched to a gene. DNA of the CDR3: TGTGCCAGCAGTCGTCGACAGGGGGGTCGGTTAAATCAGCAGTTCTTC. Amino acid sequence: CASSRRQGGRLNQQFF.

Of note for this clonotype: At one boundary the junction diverges from the germline segment, which might be a read error. The chain recombines TRBV12-5 with TRBJ2-7; no clear D. CDR1 is LGHNT and CDR2 is FRNRAP in the germline V gene. The CDR3 runs to 13 residues. Here the CDR3 DNA reads TGTGCCAGTGAGTGGACCGGTTCCTACGAGTACTACTTC. Its protein is CASEWTGSYEYYF. Based on the CDR3 plus reference TRBV12-5 and TRBJ2-7, the full variable domain is DARVTQTPRHKVTEMGQEVTMRCQPILGHNTVFWYRQTMMQGLELLAYFRNRAPLDDSGMPKDRFSAEMPDATLATLKIQPSEPRDSAVYFCASEWTGSYEYYFGPGTRLTVT.

For this clonotype: A read error may produce the germline difference seen at one junction end. J is TRBJ2-7 and V is TRBV29-1, with a possible D match to TRBD1 (6 bases). CDR1 is SQVTM, CDR2 ANQGSEA, per germline. The length of the CDR3 is 14 residues. The chain's CDR3 is CSAQGLVGDYDQYF. The CDR3 DNA is TGCAGCGCCCAGGGGCTAGTGGGAGATTACGACCAGTACTTC.

This clonotype came up a few times. A read error is possible here, since a much larger clone lies one base away. The rearrangement links TRBV4-1 to TRBJ2-1, with D unresolved. This CDR3 has 15 residues. CDR1 and CDR2 from the germline V gene are MGHRA and YSYEKL. CDR3 in amino acids: CASSQDGISYNKQFF. CDR3 in DNA: TGCGCCAGCAGCCAAGATGGAATATCCTACAATAAGCAGTTCTTC.

The gene calls are TRBV5-1 and TRBJ2-1; 10 bases fit TRBD2. CDR1 is SGHRS, CDR2 YFSETQ, per germline. This CDR3 region has 16 residues. The junction had 17 bases not matched to a gene; V was cut back by 1 base and J by 16 bases. CDR3 nucleotides: TGCGCCAGCAGCTTGACTTTAGCGGGAGGCGGCAATGATCAATTCTTC. Its translation: CASSLTLAGGGNDQFF.

On this clonotype: The CDR3 carries no conserved terminal phenylalanine or tryptophan, so it likely arises from a read error. The chain combines TRBV5-6 with TRBJ2-5; TRBD2 aligns across 11 bases. CDR1 and CDR2 from the germline V gene are SGHDT and YYEEEE. The length of the CDR3 is 15 residues. The CDR3 is CDSSLVASGRETQYL. The DNA for the CDR3 is TGTGACAGCAGCTTGGTTGCTAGCGGGAGGGAGACCCAGTACCTC.

Note on this clonotype: This could be a read error, since a much larger clone is one nucleotide away. The chain carries TRBV28 and TRBJ1-5, with D uncertain. Germline V gives CDR1 MDHEN, CDR2 SYDVKM. The CDR3 contains 11 residues. V shed 5 bases and J shed 3 bases, with 2 bases lying between them. CDR3 in amino acids: CASSANQPQHF. Written as DNA, the CDR3 is TGTGCCAGCAGTGCCAATCAGCCCCAGCATTTT.

With regard to this clonotype: Relative to the germline gene, one junction end is altered; a read error may explain this. The J gene is TRBJ2-1, the V gene TRBV29-1; a weak D match, TRBD1 (5 bases). The V gene's germline CDR1 is SQVTM and CDR2 ANQGSEA. The CDR3 extends over 14 amino acids. CDR3 region: CSVELMQGASEQLF. For the CDR3, the DNA is TGCAGCGTTGAACTGATGCAGGGTGCGAGTGAGCAGTTGTTC.

The J gene is TRBJ1-1, the V gene TRBV6-1, with 8 bases fitting TRBD1. The CDR3 length is 14 residues. Trimming took 6 bases from V and 7 from J; bases not matched to a gene: 10. Per germline, CDR1 MNHNS and CDR2 SASEGT. The CDR3 bases are TGTGCCAGCAGGCCAATCACAGGGGGGATTGAAGCTTTCTTT. Protein sequence: CASRPITGGIEAFF.

Concerning this clonotype itself: One end of the junction is discordant with germline, which a read error may explain. The chain is built from TRBV5-6 and TRBJ2-1; D might be TRBD2 (6 bases). Germline V CDR1 and CDR2: SGHDT, YYEEEE. The CDR3 extends over 16 amino acids. CDR3 protein: CPSSFDLAGIGDEQFF. The CDR3 DNA is TGTCCCAGCAGCTTCGATTTGGCGGGAATCGGCGATGAGCAGTTCTTC.

As to this clonotype: Its ends do not fully match the called genes, so a read error is possible. The V call is TRBV29-1, the J call TRBJ1-5, with 7 bases lining up with TRBD1. The CDR3 length is 13 residues. Per the germline V gene, CDR1 is SQVTM and CDR2 is ANQGSEA. CDR3 residues: CSFMGQSNQPQHF. The CDR3 nucleotides are TGCAGCTTTATGGGACAGTCTAATCAGCCCCAACATTTT.

V gene TRBV29-1 combines with J gene TRBJ2-3; TRBD2 agrees at 10 bases. CDR1 is SQVTM and CDR2 is ANQGSEA in the germline V gene. The CDR3 loop spans 14 amino acids. The junction had 6 bases not matched to a gene; V was cut back by 6 bases and J by 3 bases. Written as DNA, the CDR3 is TGCAGCGTCGCTCTAGCGGGGGTAACAGATACGCAGTATTTT. Amino acids: CSVALAGVTDTQYF.